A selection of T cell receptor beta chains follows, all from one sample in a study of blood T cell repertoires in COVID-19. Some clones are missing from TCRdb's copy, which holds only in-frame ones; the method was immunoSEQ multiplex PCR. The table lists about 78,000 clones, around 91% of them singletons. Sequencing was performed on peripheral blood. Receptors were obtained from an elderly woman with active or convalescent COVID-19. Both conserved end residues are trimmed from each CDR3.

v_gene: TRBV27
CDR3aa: ASSLFPRGEQF

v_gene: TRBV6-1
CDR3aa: ASSRDRGNYGYT

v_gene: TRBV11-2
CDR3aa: ASSLVRGRAPYEQY

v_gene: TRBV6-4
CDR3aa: ASRARSPLH

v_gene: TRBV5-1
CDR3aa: ASSLDGSGIEEQY

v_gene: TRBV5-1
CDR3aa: ASSLGESSYNSPLH

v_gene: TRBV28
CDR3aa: ASSPGHLAGYT

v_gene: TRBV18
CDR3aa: ASSPLPASGSSTDTQY

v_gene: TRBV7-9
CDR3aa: ASSRAEQLTDTQY

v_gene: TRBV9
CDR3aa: ASSVSPAPGSSTDTQY

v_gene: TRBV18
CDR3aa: ASSPSGQGGYGYT

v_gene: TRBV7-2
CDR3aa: ASSLAQGTNEKLF

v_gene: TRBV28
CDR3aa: ASSLIRGLSTNEKLF

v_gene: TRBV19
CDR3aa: ASTSGTGKAGNTIY

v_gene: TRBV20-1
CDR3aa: RGGDNYGYT

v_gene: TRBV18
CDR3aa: ASSPTAGGQETQY

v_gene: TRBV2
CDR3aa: ASSYRGLNQPQH

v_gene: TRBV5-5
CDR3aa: ASSLVDFRHNNSPLH

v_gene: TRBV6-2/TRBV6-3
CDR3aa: ASSTETQPQH

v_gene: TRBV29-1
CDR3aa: SVRYSTEQF

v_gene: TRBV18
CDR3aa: ASSRPGDYEQY

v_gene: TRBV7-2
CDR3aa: ASSLARSGYEQY

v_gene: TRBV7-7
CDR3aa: ARGGLQGALSYEQY

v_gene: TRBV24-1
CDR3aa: ATASGNSGYT

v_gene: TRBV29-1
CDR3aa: SVGEGRNQPQH

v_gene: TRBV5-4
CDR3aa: ASSLGQGRTEAF

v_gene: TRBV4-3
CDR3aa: ASSQNPGQGEDEQF

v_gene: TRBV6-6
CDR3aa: ASSDRQGHQPQH

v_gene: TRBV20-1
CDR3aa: SASQRPGAF

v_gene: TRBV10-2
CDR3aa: ASSDRVDEAF

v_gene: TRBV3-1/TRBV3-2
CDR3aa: ASSLPGTRETQY

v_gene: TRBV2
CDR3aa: ASSYTGSSGYT

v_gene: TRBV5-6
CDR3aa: ASSNGLHYNEQF